This T cell receptor (beta chain) comes out of a study of blood T cell repertoires in COVID-19 (dated by TCRdb to about 2020). Concerning the study at large: Samples from collaborators originated in the United States, Italy and Spain and spanned both the acute and convalescent phases of COVID-19. The material from the prospective study consisted of cDNA or gDNA derived from T cells, B-cell-depleted T cells, or PBMCs. Deeply sampled blood TCRbeta repertoires from subjects exposed to, actively infected with, or recovered from COVID-19 were included in the dataset. The repertoires were released in a freely available public database meant as a resource for research on the immune response to SARS-CoV-2. Samples were obtained from the ongoing ImmuneRACE study (first 160 participants) and from approximately 1,200 subjects provided by 6 global collaborators. The sample metadata nearly always contained a de-identified subject ID, COVID-19 status, age in years and sex. Where HLA class I and class II types were available, the types were taken from metadata supplied by the sample provider, not from assay-based typing.

The immunoSEQ Assay, a bias-controlled multiplex PCR, was used to amplify TCRbeta CDR3 regions from genomic DNA. In the source study's methods: The number of nucleated cells in each sample was estimated by amplification of reference gene primers within the assay. Sequence reads were collapsed and filtered to measure the absolute abundance of every unique TCRbeta CDR3 rearrangement. For each sample, productive Simpson clonality was calculated as the square root of Simpson's diversity index across productive rearrangements. Drawn from immuneACCESS, this table holds only the in-frame rearrangements with V and J called that TCRdb kept. Clones are partly lost; checked studies trace under half to an unresolved V gene and leave the rest unexplained. The D gene and trimming were derived from the DNA, and the V and J assignments and clone size from that table. Counted in this sample were some 22,000 clones; roughly nine tenths of them appeared once. Together, the top ten hold roughly 29% of the sample.

To note about this clone: Its antigen is currently not known. Per-nucleotide qualities are absent, and no much larger clonotype sits a single base away.

At one collaborating source in Seattle, patients were enrolled during active infection and were followed longitudinally through the course of disease. Each collaborating institution followed its own protocols to collect whole blood in K2EDTA tubes. Collaborator samples were shipped for TCRbeta analysis as frozen whole blood, isolated PBMCs, or DNA extracted from either sample type. Points the paper makes about the study in general: Clinical and demographic metadata were provided uncurated, with the amount varying by source and participant.

The CDR3 goes from the cysteine to the phenylalanine over 18 residues. Here the CDR3 DNA is all that survives: 54 bases in frame from base 1. Sequenced: peripheral blood. Recombination joined TRBV21-1 with TRBJ1-5; the DNA was not used to check the table's D call, TRBD1. TRBV21-1 is shown as a pseudogene. This TCR was sampled from a man aged 65 to 85 with COVID-19, enrolled during active disease. The CDR3 sequence is CASSKVVTGAYSNQPQHF. The nucleotide sequence reads TGTGCCAGCAGCAAAGTTGTGACAGGGGCGTATAGCAATCAGCCCCAGCATTTT.